Listed here are 31 T cell receptor beta chains from one sample, sequenced in a study of T cell responses to AZD1222 COVID-19 vaccine. Data came from immunoSEQ multiplex PCR; TCRdb stores just in-frame clones and leaves some out. The sample contains about 69,000 clones, around 78% of which appear only once. Source: peripheral blood, taken 28 days after the second AZD1222 dose. The receptors were gathered from an adult who received the AZD1222 COVID-19 vaccine.

The J gene is TRBJ1-1, the V gene TRBV11-2; D gene ambiguous. Per the germline V gene, CDR1 is SGHAT and CDR2 is FQNNGV. The CDR3 contains 11 residues. Trimming left V 5 bases short and J 7 bases short, with 8 bases between. This CDR3 reads CASSPFSEAFF. The CDR3 DNA is TGTGCCAGCAGCCCGTTCAGTGAAGCTTTCTTT.

CDR3 sequence (DNA): TGTGCCAGCACCTCCGGAGCAGCTATGGAGACCCAGTACTTC. It yields the protein CASTSGAAMETQYF. The rearrangement joins TRBV7-2 to TRBJ2-5; D is undetermined. The germline V and J ends were trimmed by 7 bases and 5 bases, with 17 bases remaining between them. This CDR3 spans 14 amino acids. Per germline, CDR1 SGHTA and CDR2 FQGNSA.

The chain is built from TRBV3-1 (or the pseudogene TRBV3-2) and TRBJ1-1; 7 bases line up with TRBD1. The germline gives CDR1 LGHDT, CDR2 YNNKEL (reference sequence). J gave up 5 bases and V 0 bases, and 3 bases lay outside the gene matches. The CDR3 consists of 14 residues. The CDR3, as DNA: TGTGCCAGCAGCCAAGAAGGGGGCTGGACTGAAGCTTTCTTT. Encoded protein: CASSQEGGWTEAFF.

This clone was picked up a small number of times. The chain recombines TRBV6-1 with TRBJ2-2, with D unresolved. The germline CDR1 and CDR2 sequences are MNHNS and SASEGT. V was pared by 1 base and J by 5 bases, with 5 bases between. The CDR3 totals 13 residues. The CDR3 loop is CASSEGATGELFF. CDR3 nucleotides: TGTGCCAGCAGTGAAGGGGCTACCGGGGAGCTGTTTTTT.

The CDR3 reads CASSKIPRGSYEQYF. For the CDR3, the DNA is TGTGCCAGTAGTAAGATCCCTCGGGGATCCTACGAGCAGTACTTC. The chain is built from TRBV19 and TRBJ2-7; TRBD2 is a possible D gene (5 bases). The CDR3 loop spans 15 amino acids. Germline assignment: CDR1 LNHDA and CDR2 SQIVND (reference sequence). V lost 4 bases, J lost 1 base, and 14 bases lay in between.

The chain uses TRBV6-5 and TRBJ2-5, with D perhaps TRBD1 (6 bases). Trimming took off 5 bases at V and 5 bases at J, with 12 bases between the two ends. This CDR3 has 13 residues. The germline V gene encodes CDR1 MNHEY and CDR2 SVGAGI. The CDR3 region has the DNA TGTGCCAGCAGTAGAGACAGGTCTGAGACCCAGTACTTC. It codes for CASSRDRSETQYF.

The V gene is TRBV5-1, the J gene TRBJ2-7; D perhaps matches TRBD1 (7 bases). Per the germline V gene, CDR1 is SGHRS and CDR2 is YFSETQ. The CDR3 sequence is 15 residues long. V lost 1 base and J lost 2, with 13 bases in between. CDR3 amino acids: CASSLTGEAAYEQYF. The DNA for the CDR3 is TGCGCCAGCAGCTTGACAGGGGAGGCGGCCTACGAGCAGTACTTC.

This sequence joins TRBV28 and TRBJ1-1; no clear D gene. Per germline, CDR1 MDHEN and CDR2 SYDVKM. V was clipped by 2 bases and J by 0 bases, with 7 bases between them. The length of the CDR3 is 14 residues. This chain's CDR3 is CASSLLQMNTEAFF. The CDR3 DNA reads as TGTGCCAGCAGTTTACTGCAGATGAACACTGAAGCTTTCTTT.

The chain has TRBV12-3 or TRBV12-4 and TRBJ1-1; maybe TRBD1 (5 bases). The V end lost 3 bases, the J end lost 1 base, and 6 bases lay between the germline ends. This CDR3 contains 13 residues. The CDR3 region is CASSFGQNTEAFF. The CDR3 DNA reads TGTGCCAGCAGTTTTGGACAGAACACTGAAGCTTTCTTT.

V is TRBV19 and J is TRBJ2-2, with 14 bases matching TRBD2. Germline CDR1 reads LNHDA; CDR2 reads SQIVND (reference sequence). The CDR3 length is 17 residues. V lost 4 bases, J lost 3 bases, and 4 bases stayed unmatched. This CDR3 reads CASSRLAGGLDTGELFF. DNA of the CDR3: TGTGCCAGTAGTAGACTAGCGGGAGGGCTCGACACCGGGGAGCTGTTTTTT.

This clone was detected once. The chain couples TRBV19 to TRBJ2-3, with 8 bases aligning to TRBD2. V was clipped by 3 bases and J by 4 bases; unmatched bases: 6. This CDR3 spans 15 amino acids. The germline V gene encodes CDR1 LNHDA and CDR2 SQIVND (reference sequence). CDR3 region: CASSISSGRADTQYF. DNA of the CDR3: TGTGCCAGTAGTATCTCCAGCGGGAGAGCAGATACGCAGTATTTT.

The V call is TRBV6-1, the J call TRBJ1-5; possible D gene TRBD1, 6 bases. CDR1 MNHNS and CDR2 SASEGT come from the germline V gene. The V end was cut by 4 bases, the J end by 1 base, with 17 bases between. This CDR3 has 17 amino acids. CDR3 residues: CASSAHRQAASNQPQHF. CDR3 in DNA: TGTGCCAGCAGTGCCCATAGACAGGCCGCCAGCAATCAGCCCCAGCATTTT.

The chain is built from TRBV30 and TRBJ2-4, with TRBD1 as a possible D gene (7 bases). V was clipped by 4 bases and J by 3 bases, with 10 bases between them. CDR3 length: 13 residues. Germline CDR1 reads GTSNPN; CDR2 reads SVGIG (reference sequence). DNA of the CDR3: TGTGCCTGGACGGGGGACAGCAAAAACATTCAGTACTTC. Residues: CAWTGDSKNIQYF. The full variable domain, rest sourced from reference TRBV30 and TRBJ2-4, is SQTIHQWPATLVQPVGSPLSLECTVEGTSNPNLYWYRQAAGRGLQLLFYSVGIGQISSEVPQNLSASRPQDRQFILSSKKLLLSDSGFYLCAWTGDSKNIQYFGAGTRLSVL.

The J gene is TRBJ1-1, the V gene TRBV20-1; 7 bases align to TRBD1. The CDR3 covers 10 residues. The V gene's germline CDR1 is DFQATT and CDR2 SNEGSKA (reference sequence). The V gene end was trimmed by 4 bases and the J gene end by 7 bases; junction bases not matched to a gene: 0. The CDR3 region is CSANRGEAFF. In nucleotides, the CDR3 is TGCAGTGCTAACAGGGGTGAAGCTTTCTTT.

The chain employs TRBV11-2 and TRBJ1-6, with unresolved D. There are 14 residues in the CDR3. In germline, CDR1 is SGHAT, CDR2 FQNNGV. V was pared by 3 bases and J by 6 bases, with 9 bases between. The CDR3 is CASSFGTANSPLHF. As DNA, the CDR3 is TGTGCCAGCAGCTTTGGCACAGCTAATTCACCCCTCCACTTT.

The chain employs TRBV12-3 or TRBV12-4 and TRBJ1-1, with a weak D call TRBD1 (5 bases). Trimming stripped 6 bases from V and 9 bases from J, with 14 bases between. The CDR3 spans 12 residues. DNA of the CDR3: TGTGCCAGCAGCCCGGGTGGGGCCAAAGCTTTCTTT. Its protein product is CASSPGGAKAFF.

This chain connects TRBV7-9 to TRBJ1-2, with a weak D call TRBD1 (5 bases). Germline V gene sequence: CDR1 SEHNR, CDR2 FQNEAQ (reference sequence). Between the trimmed V and J ends, which lost 1 base and 6 bases, there was a span of 18 bases. The CDR3 extends over 16 amino acids. The CDR3 bases are TGTGCCAGCAGCTTAGTCTCTGGGGCGCGGGGTCATGGCTACACCTTC. Encoded protein: CASSLVSGARGHGYTF.

The gene calls are TRBV30 and TRBJ2-7; D gene ambiguous. Trimming took off 1 base at V and 7 bases at J, with 8 bases between the two ends. The V gene's germline CDR1 is GTSNPN and CDR2 SVGIG (reference sequence). The CDR3 is 11 amino acids. CDR3 protein: CAWSGAREQYF. CDR3 sequence (DNA): TGTGCCTGGAGTGGGGCCCGGGAGCAGTACTTC.

The gene calls are TRBV10-3 and TRBJ1-1; perhaps TRBD1 as D (5 bases). V was clipped by 4 bases and J by 5 bases, with 17 bases between them. This CDR3 is built from 15 residues. Germline CDR1 reads ENHRY; CDR2 reads SYGVKD. This CDR3 is CAISGQGLGRTEAFF. The CDR3 DNA reads as TGTGCCATCAGTGGGCAGGGACTAGGAAGGACTGAAGCTTTCTTT.

This clone was observed a handful of times. This sequence joins TRBV5-4 and TRBJ2-7; 8 positions match TRBD1. The V and J ends lost 3 bases and 7 bases, in that order; junction bases with no gene match: 9. The CDR3 is 14 residues long. CDR1 is SGHNT and CDR2 is YYREEE in the germline V gene (reference sequence). This CDR3 is CASSSRTGKLEQYF. For the CDR3, the DNA is TGTGCCAGCAGCTCGAGGACAGGGAAGTTGGAGCAGTACTTC. The whole variable domain, filled in from reference TRBV5-4 and TRBJ2-7, reads ETGVTQSPTHLIKTRGQQVTLRCSSQSGHNTVSWYQQALGQGPQFIFQYYREEENGRGNFPPRFSGLQFPNYSSELNVNALELDDSALYLCASSSRTGKLEQYFGPGTRLTVT.

The chain has TRBV6-5 and TRBJ2-3; the D gene is possibly TRBD2 (5 bases). CDR1 MNHEY and CDR2 SVGAGI come from the germline V gene. V was shortened by 7 bases and J by 5 bases, with 19 bases between the two germline ends. The CDR3 is 15 residues long. The CDR3 nucleotides are TGTGCCAGCAAATCGATTAGCGTTCTTCAAGATACGCAGTATTTT. It encodes CASKSISVLQDTQYF.

A note on this clone: In the same sample, other DNA sequences code for this CDR3. V usage is TRBV18 and J usage is TRBJ1-5; D gene unclear. V was clipped by 2 bases and J by 7 bases, with 9 bases between them. Germline CDR1 reads KGHSH; CDR2 reads LQKENI. There are 13 residues in the CDR3. The CDR3 DNA reads TGTGCCAGCTCACCAGGGTCTCAGCAGCCCCAGCATTTT. Translation gives CASSPGSQQPQHF.

The chain links TRBV29-1 to TRBJ2-7; tentatively, D is TRBD1 (6 bases). Between the trimmed V and J ends, which lost 6 bases and 1 base, there was a span of 13 bases. Germline V gives CDR1 SQVTM, CDR2 ANQGSEA. This CDR3 comprises 13 residues. In DNA, the CDR3 is TGCAGCGTGGGGATAGGGGGATCCTACGAGCAGTACTTC. Translation gives CSVGIGGSYEQYF.

This clone was found once. This chain joins TRBV3-1 (or the pseudogene TRBV3-2) and TRBJ1-1, with D possibly TRBD1 on 5 matching bases. V lost 1 base and J 2 bases, leaving 11 bases between the germline ends. Germline V gene sequence: CDR1 LGHDT, CDR2 YNNKEL (reference sequence). The CDR3 length is 15 residues. CDR3 DNA sequence: TGTGCCAGCAGCCAAGGCCCCGGGACCAACACTGAAGCTTTCTTT. Encoded protein: CASSQGPGTNTEAFF.

In its sample, this clone was seen a few times. The rearrangement joins TRBV7-9 to TRBJ1-2; no firm D call. The CDR3 extends over 12 amino acids. Germline V gives CDR1 SEHNR, CDR2 FQNEAQ (reference sequence). V shed 2 bases and J shed 8 bases, with 9 bases lying between them. In nucleotides, the CDR3 is TGTGCCAGCAGCTTATATGGGAGCGGCTACACCTTC. Translation gives CASSLYGSGYTF.

The CDR3 sequence: CASSLRVETQYF. CDR3 DNA sequence: TGTGCCAGCAGTTTAAGGGTAGAGACCCAGTACTTC. The rearrangement links TRBV12-3 or TRBV12-4 to TRBJ2-5; D gene uncertain. V lost 2 bases and J lost 4, with 5 bases in between. The CDR3 sequence is 12 residues long.

The genes are TRBV11-2 and TRBJ1-1; D gene ambiguous. The CDR3 spans 12 residues. Germline CDR1 reads SGHAT; CDR2 reads FQNNGV. With 5 bases removed from V and 9 bases from J, the gap between germline ends came to 13 bases. The CDR3 is CASSRNVDQAFF. The CDR3 DNA sequence: TGTGCCAGCAGCCGAAACGTAGATCAAGCTTTCTTT.

V is TRBV11-3 and J is TRBJ2-7, with 9 bases that match TRBD1. This CDR3 has 15 residues. J was trimmed by 6 bases and V by 5 bases; bases with no gene match: 11. Germline CDR1 is SGHNT and CDR2 is YENEEA. The CDR3 DNA is TGTGCCAGCAGCCCCGGGACAGGGAAATCAGGCGAGCAGTACTTC. Protein product: CASSPGTGKSGEQYF. Based on the CDR3 plus reference TRBV11-3 and TRBJ2-7, the full variable domain is EAGVVQSPRYKIIEKKQPVAFWCNPISGHNTLYWYLQNLGQGPELLIRYENEEAVDDSQLPKDRFSAERLKGVDSTLKIQPAELGDSAVYLCASSPGTGKSGEQYFGPGTRLTVT.

The chain carries TRBV19 and TRBJ2-7, with 10 bases matching TRBD2. The CDR3 consists of 18 residues. After removal of 9 bases from V and 3 bases from J, the junction contained 20 bases not matched to a gene. Germline CDR1 is LNHDA and CDR2 is SQIVND (reference sequence). The CDR3 region is CASRGTGGTSGTVYEQYF. The DNA of the CDR3 is TGTGCCAGCCGGGGGACAGGTGGAACTAGCGGGACAGTCTACGAGCAGTACTTC.

The rearrangement joins TRBV19 to TRBJ2-7; tentative D call: TRBD1 (6 bases). Trimming took off 4 bases at V and 0 bases at J, with 13 bases between the two ends. The CDR3 extends over 15 amino acids. Germline lookup yields CDR1 LNHDA and CDR2 SQIVND (reference sequence). The CDR3 DNA follows: TGTGCCAGTAGTAGCCAGGGGCGAGGCTCCTACGAGCAGTACTTC. Its translation is CASSSQGRGSYEQYF.

This clone has just one count. This sample includes further DNA sequences coding for the same CDR3. V usage is TRBV6-6 and J usage is TRBJ1-2; perhaps TRBD1 as D (5 bases). Germline-derived CDR1 and CDR2 are MNHNY and SVGAGI (reference sequence). The CDR3 is 12 amino acids. V was trimmed by 2 bases and J by 8 bases, leaving 9 bases between them. The chain's CDR3 is CASSYTQGGYTF. The DNA for the CDR3 is TGTGCCAGCAGTTACACCCAGGGAGGCTACACCTTC.